These 19 T cell receptor beta chains were all obtained from the same sample, sequenced in a study of blood T cell repertoires in COVID-19 (dated by TCRdb to the early 2020s). Library creation used the immunoSEQ multiplex PCR assay. This immuneACCESS table, as held by TCRdb, lists in-frame sequences with V and J called but not all clones. Of the missing ones, under half trace to an unresolved V gene in checked studies; the others have no known cause. Here the sample has 130,000 to 150,000 clones; 79% occur a single time. The ten largest clones represent roughly 3.4% of the sample. Sequencing was carried out using peripheral blood. The receptors were sampled from a man in his 60s with acute or convalescent COVID-19.

This clone is a singleton in its sample. This chain connects TRBV19 to TRBJ2-5; weak D call: TRBD1 (5 bases). Per the germline V gene, CDR1 is LNHDA and CDR2 is SQIVND (reference sequence). The CDR3 consists of 15 residues. V was shortened by 7 bases and J by 1 base, with 16 bases between the two germline ends. Written as DNA, the CDR3 is TGTGCCAGTACCTCCGTGAGTGGGGCCCAAGAGACCCAGTACTTC. It encodes CASTSVSGAQETQYF.

V is TRBV6-5 and J is TRBJ1-1, with D possibly TRBD1 on 5 matching bases. The CDR3 length is 13 residues. Germline V lookup: CDR1 MNHEY, CDR2 SVGAGI. Trimming shortened V by 11 bases and J by 1 base, and 14 bases separated the two germline ends. The CDR3 region is CAGGETWNTEAFF. The DNA for the CDR3 is TGTGCCGGGGGGGAGACATGGAACACTGAAGCTTTCTTT.

This rearrangement joins TRBV6-5 to TRBJ1-6; 7 nucleotides match TRBD1. Germline CDR1 and CDR2: MNHEY and SVGAGI. V lost 5 bases and J lost 9; bases outside the gene matches: 10. The CDR3 runs to 15 residues. The CDR3 DNA reads TGTGCCAGCAGTCCCCGACAGGGCGCAGGTTCACCCCTCCACTTT. This translates into CASSPRQGAGSPLHF.

J is TRBJ1-4 and V is TRBV15; TRBD1 aligns across 9 bases. The CDR3 totals 17 residues. Germline V gene lookup returns CDR1 LNHNV and CDR2 YYDKDF (reference sequence). V gave up 5 bases and J gave up 11 bases; unmatched junction bases: 18. The CDR3 DNA reads as TGTGCCACCAGCTTCTCCCTTACAGGACAGGGGAAGGATAAACTGTTTTTT. This codes for CATSFSLTGQGKDKLFF.

This rearrangement joins TRBV4-3 to TRBJ1-2, with TRBD1 identical over 7 bases. V lost 0 bases and J lost 4; bases outside the gene matches: 2. This CDR3 comprises 14 residues. The germline V gene has CDR1 LGHNA and CDR2 YSLEER. The CDR3 sequence is CASSQDSGGYGYTF. The DNA of the CDR3 is TGCGCCAGCAGCCAAGATTCAGGGGGCTATGGCTACACCTTC.

The genes are TRBV3-1 (or the pseudogene TRBV3-2) and TRBJ1-2; no reliable D call. Trimming took 0 bases from V and 5 from J, leaving 13 bases between them. The CDR3 covers 15 residues. Germline V gene sequence: CDR1 LGHDT, CDR2 YNNKEL (reference sequence). The DNA of the CDR3 is TGTGCCAGCAGCCAAGATCCGAGGGTAGAGTATGGCTACACCTTC. Its protein product is CASSQDPRVEYGYTF.

V gene TRBV6-5 combines with J gene TRBJ1-5; D unclear. The CDR3 runs to 14 residues. The V gene's germline CDR1 is MNHEY and CDR2 SVGAGI. With 5 bases removed from V and 2 bases from J, the gap between germline ends came to 10 bases. CDR3 nucleotide sequence: TGTGCCAGCAGTCCGTGGAGGGGCAATCAGCCCCAGCATTTT. It is translated as CASSPWRGNQPQHF.

This sequence joins TRBV27 and TRBJ2-7, with D possibly TRBD2 on 6 matching bases. CDR1 and CDR2 (germline): MNHEY, SMNVEV (reference sequence). The V end lost 4 bases, the J end lost 3 bases, and 10 bases lay between the germline ends. The CDR3 is 13 amino acids. The CDR3 sequence is CASSYGTLYEQYF. CDR3 sequence (DNA): TGTGCCAGCAGTTACGGGACTCTCTACGAGCAGTACTTC.

The chain joins TRBV6-2 or TRBV6-3 to TRBJ2-2; D call uncertain. The CDR3 contains 16 residues. Germline CDR1 is MNHEY and CDR2 is SVGEGT. With 5 bases removed from V and 0 bases from J, the gap between germline ends came to 13 bases. The CDR3 protein is CASSQAVATNTGELFF. CDR3 DNA: TGTGCCAGCAGTCAGGCCGTGGCTACGAACACCGGGGAGCTGTTTTTT.

This chain connects TRBV25-1 to TRBJ1-5; D is unresolved. Trimming took 3 bases from V and 1 from J, leaving 4 bases between them. The germline gives CDR1 MGHDK, CDR2 SYGVNS. The CDR3 is 13 amino acids. Here the CDR3 DNA reads TGTGCCAGCAGTGATCGGAGCAATCAGCCCCAGCATTTT. It specifies CASSDRSNQPQHF.

The chain uses TRBV19 and TRBJ2-2; TRBD2 matches at 8 bases. Trimming cost V 5 bases and J 5 bases; bases outside gene matches: 10. Per germline, CDR1 LNHDA and CDR2 SQIVND (reference sequence). The CDR3 covers 16 residues. The CDR3: CASSSRGASGTGELFF. CDR3 DNA: TGTGCCAGTAGTTCACGCGGGGCTAGCGGGACCGGGGAGCTGTTTTTT.

The chain joins TRBV29-1 to TRBJ2-2, with TRBD1 identical over 7 bases. CDR1 is SQVTM and CDR2 is ANQGSEA in the germline V gene. V lost 2 bases, J lost 5 bases, and 8 bases stayed unmatched. CDR3 length equals 15 residues. The CDR3 nucleotides read TGCAGCGTTGAACAGGGACAGCGACCTACCGGGGAGCTGTTTTTT. It translates to CSVEQGQRPTGELFF.

This clone appeared once. The V call is TRBV30, the J call TRBJ2-6; the match to TRBD1 covers 9 bases. CDR3 length: 16 residues. Germline loops: CDR1 GTSNPN, CDR2 SVGIG (reference sequence). V dropped 4 bases and J dropped 4; count of bases not matched to a gene: 8. CDR3 sequence (DNA): TGTGCCTGGAACCGGGACAGGGTTAGCGGGGCCAACGTCCTGACTTTC. It translates to CAWNRDRVSGANVLTF.

J is TRBJ1-2 and V is TRBV5-1; TRBD1 is a possible D gene (5 bases). Germline CDR1 reads SGHRS; CDR2 reads YFSETQ. Trimming took off 5 bases at V and 4 bases at J, with 9 bases between the two ends. This CDR3 is 12 amino acids long. The DNA of the CDR3 is TGCGCCAGCAGGGGGGGTCCCTATGGCTACACCTTC. Protein sequence: CASRGGPYGYTF.

The V gene is TRBV5-5, the J gene TRBJ1-4; no clear D gene. This CDR3 has 15 residues. Germline values: CDR1 SGHKS, CDR2 YYEKEE (reference sequence). V lost 4 bases and J 0 bases, leaving 10 bases between the germline ends. The DNA of the CDR3 is TGTGCCAGCAGCCGCAGACACCCAACTAATGAAAAACTGTTTTTT. It yields the protein CASSRRHPTNEKLFF.

In its sample, this clone was seen once. This chain joins TRBV5-6 and TRBJ1-5; 8 bases match TRBD1. Germline CDR1 is SGHDT and CDR2 is YYEEEE. The trim removed 2 bases at V and 1 base at J, leaving 5 bases unmatched. This CDR3 comprises 16 residues. The CDR3 DNA reads TGTGCCAGCAGCTTAGGACAGGGCTTAAGCAATCAGCCCCAGCATTTT. Translation: CASSLGQGLSNQPQHF.

This chain connects TRBV7-6 to TRBJ1-3; TRBD1 aligns across 9 bases. The CDR3 runs to 17 residues. Unmatched junction bases numbered 8, after V lost 5 bases and J lost 0 bases. CDR1 is SGHVS and CDR2 is FNYEAQ in the germline V gene. CDR3 in DNA: TGTGCCAGCAGCCCAGGACAGGGGTCGAGCTCTGGAAACACCATATATTTT. Protein product: CASSPGQGSSSGNTIYF.

V usage is TRBV9 and J usage is TRBJ1-5, with 7 nucleotides matching TRBD1. Germline CDR1 is SGDLS and CDR2 is YYNGEE. The ends lost 3 bases at V and 1 base at J; junction bases unmatched: 4. The CDR3 has 15 residues. This CDR3 is CASSEGGRSNQPQHF. The CDR3 DNA reads as TGTGCCAGCAGCGAAGGGGGCCGGAGCAATCAGCCCCAGCATTTT.

The chain combines TRBV4-1 with TRBJ1-2; D might be TRBD1 (6 bases). V was shortened by 1 base and J by 6 bases, with 15 bases between the two germline ends. Germline-derived CDR1 and CDR2 are MGHRA and YSYEKL. This CDR3 is 15 amino acids long. The CDR3 here is CASSQGTEREDGYTF. The CDR3 nucleotides read TGCGCCAGCAGCCAAGGGACAGAAAGAGAGGATGGCTACACCTTC.